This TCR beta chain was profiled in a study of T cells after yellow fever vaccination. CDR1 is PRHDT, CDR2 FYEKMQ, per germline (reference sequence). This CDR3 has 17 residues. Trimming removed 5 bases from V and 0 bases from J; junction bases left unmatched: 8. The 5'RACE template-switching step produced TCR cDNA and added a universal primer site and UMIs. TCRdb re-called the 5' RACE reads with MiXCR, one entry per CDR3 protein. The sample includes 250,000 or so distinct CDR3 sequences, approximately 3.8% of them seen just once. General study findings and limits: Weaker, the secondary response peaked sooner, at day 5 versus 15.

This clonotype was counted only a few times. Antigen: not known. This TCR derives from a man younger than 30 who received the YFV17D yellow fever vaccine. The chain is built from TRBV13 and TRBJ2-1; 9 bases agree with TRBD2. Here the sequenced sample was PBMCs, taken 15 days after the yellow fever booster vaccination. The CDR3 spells CASSAPSGEYSYNEQFF. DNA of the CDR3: TGTGCCAGCAGCGCCCCTAGCGGGGAGTACTCCTACAATGAGCAGTTCTTC.